These 25 T cell receptor beta chains came from one sample sequenced in a study of CD8 T cells in Susac syndrome. Reverse transcription of roughly 0.5 to 1 ug RNA was performed with random hexamers. TCRdb used MiXCR to reprocess the immunoSEQ multiplex PCR reads, holding one entry per CDR3 protein. The sample contains about 160,000 distinct CDR3 sequences, about 91% of which appear only once. Sequencing was performed on CD4+ T cells from PBMCs. The receptor source for this set is a human donor in good health.

This clonotype was recorded only once. The CDR3 DNA follows: TGCAGCCACCGGGACAGGGGAACTGAAGCTTTCTTT. The encoded protein is CSHRDRGTEAFF. The chain has TRBV29-1 and TRBJ1-1, with 10 bases lining up with TRBD1. The CDR3 totals 12 residues. The germline CDR1 and CDR2 sequences are SQVTM and ANQGSEA. V shed 8 bases and J 5 bases; nucleotides not matched to a gene: 5.

V and J are TRBV2 and TRBJ1-1; 7 bases fit TRBD1. The germline gives CDR1 SNHLY, CDR2 FYNNEI. This CDR3 has 14 amino acids. Trimming took 4 bases from V and 11 from J; bases not matched to a gene: 13. The CDR3 DNA reads as TGTGCCAGCAGTGGAATTCTGGGAGGGGGCGCGGCTTTCTTT. Translated, it gives CASSGILGGGAAFF.

The V call is TRBV6-5, the J call TRBJ2-4; weak D call: TRBD1 (8 bases). The CDR3 is 15 residues long. Trimming took 2 bases from V and 7 from J, leaving 15 bases between them. CDR1 MNHEY and CDR2 SVGAGI come from the germline V gene. The CDR3 nucleotides read TGTGCCAGCAGTTACGCGGAACAGGGGGGGAACATTCAGTACTTC. This gives the protein CASSYAEQGGNIQYF.

V is TRBV6-1 and J is TRBJ2-7, with 9 bases lining up with TRBD2. CDR3 size: 13 residues. The germline V gene encodes CDR1 MNHNS and CDR2 SASEGT. J gave up 2 bases and V 8 bases, and 4 bases lay outside the gene matches. For the CDR3, the DNA is TGTGCCAGCGTAGCGGGAGTAGCCTACGAGCAGTACTTC. This encodes CASVAGVAYEQYF.

The chain couples TRBV6-1 to TRBJ2-1, with 14 nucleotides matching TRBD2. The germline V gene encodes CDR1 MNHNS and CDR2 SASEGT. This CDR3 has 18 residues. V lost 6 bases and J lost 0; bases outside the gene matches: 7. CDR3 protein: CASSGLAGGRSSYNEQFF. The CDR3, as DNA: TGTGCCAGCAGCGGACTAGCGGGGGGAAGGAGCTCCTACAATGAGCAGTTCTTC.

The rearrangement joins TRBV5-5 to TRBJ1-1; no clear D. Germline assignment: CDR1 SGHKS and CDR2 YYEKEE (reference sequence). The germline V and J ends were trimmed by 0 bases and 5 bases, with 5 bases remaining between them. The CDR3 spans 12 residues. In DNA, the CDR3 is TGTGCCAGCAGCTTGGTGAGGACTGAAGCTTTCTTT. Protein sequence: CASSLVRTEAFF.

V usage is TRBV7-2 and J usage is TRBJ2-5, with unresolved D. The CDR3 contains 13 residues. Germline values: CDR1 SGHTA, CDR2 FQGNSA. The V end lost 1 base, the J end lost 5 bases, and 8 bases lay between the germline ends. The CDR3 bases are TGTGCCAGCAGCTTAGTTAGGGTGGAGACCCAGTACTTC. Its translation: CASSLVRVETQYF.

The sample holds one count of this clonotype. The CDR3 loop is CASSVASPGDTQYF. Here the CDR3 DNA reads TGTGCCAGCAGCGTGGCCTCCCCCGGGGATACGCAGTATTTT. The gene calls are TRBV7-8 and TRBJ2-3; D is uncertain. V lost 5 bases, J lost 6 bases, and 15 bases lay in between. The CDR3 is 14 residues long. The germline CDR1 and CDR2 sequences are SGHVS and FQNEAQ. Filled out from reference TRBV7-8 and TRBJ2-3, the complete variable domain reads GAGVSQSPRYKVAKRGQDVALRCDPISGHVSLFWYQQALGQGPEFLTYFQNEAQLDKSGLPSDRFFAERPEGSVSTLKIQRTQQEDSAVYLCASSVASPGDTQYFGPGTRLTVL.

This clonotype was recorded only once. The chain has TRBV5-4 and TRBJ2-1; 11 nucleotides match TRBD1. V shed 0 bases, J shed 2 bases, and the junction held 1 base outside the gene matches. The germline CDR1 and CDR2 sequences are SGHNT and YYREEE (reference sequence). The CDR3 length is 16 residues. CDR3 in amino acids: CASSLGGQGAYNEQFF. CDR3 DNA sequence: TGTGCCAGCAGCTTGGGGGGACAGGGGGCCTACAATGAGCAGTTCTTC.

This chain uses TRBV9 with TRBJ1-4; D is undetermined. The V end was cut by 0 bases, the J end by 7 bases, with 7 bases between. CDR1 and CDR2 (germline): SGDLS, YYNGEE. CDR3 length: 13 residues. DNA of the CDR3: TGTGCCAGCAGCGTAGGCCCGGGTGAAAAACTGTTTTTT. This translates into CASSVGPGEKLFF. Using reference TRBV9 and TRBJ1-4 for the parts outside the CDR3, the full variable domain is DSGVTQTPKHLITATGQRVTLRCSPRSGDLSVYWYQQSLDQGLQFLIQYYNGEERAKGNILERFSAQQFPDLHSELNLSSLELGDSALYFCASSVGPGEKLFFGSGTQLSVL.

This rearrangement joins TRBV2 to TRBJ1-1; D gene ambiguous. The CDR3 is 10 residues long. Germline V CDR1 and CDR2: SNHLY, FYNNEI. Trimming shortened V by 7 bases and J by 1 base, and 1 base separated the two germline ends. Here the CDR3 reads CASKNTEAFF. In DNA form, the CDR3 reads TGTGCCAGCAAGAACACTGAAGCTTTCTTT.

The chain links TRBV5-1 to TRBJ1-5; possibly TRBD1 for D (5 bases). Trimming cost V 3 bases and J 6 bases, with 16 bases left between them. CDR1 and CDR2 from the germline V gene are SGHRS and YFSETQ. The CDR3 totals 15 residues. CDR3 nucleotide sequence: TGCGCCAGCAGCTCCACAGGTGGGTCCCCTCAGCCCCAGCATTTT. Its translation is CASSSTGGSPQPQHF.

The gene calls are TRBV28 and TRBJ2-1; 9 nucleotides match TRBD1. The germline CDR1 and CDR2 sequences are MDHEN and SYDVKM. Trimming removed 5 bases from V and 8 bases from J; junction bases left unmatched: 13. The CDR3 has 16 residues. The CDR3 region has the DNA TGTGCCAGCAGTGTTGACCCGCCGGGACAGGGCCATGAGCAGTTCTTC. This sequence encodes CASSVDPPGQGHEQFF.

This rearrangement joins TRBV27 to TRBJ2-1; D gene unclear. Germline V gives CDR1 MNHEY, CDR2 SMNVEV (reference sequence). The V end lost 5 bases, the J end lost 5 bases, and 4 bases lay between the germline ends. CDR3 size: 11 residues. CDR3 amino acids: CASSVHNEQFF. As DNA, the CDR3 is TGTGCCAGCAGTGTCCACAATGAGCAGTTCTTC.

The CDR3 coding sequence is TGTGCCAGCAGCTTTGAGCTAACAGGGGGCGGGGGCTACACCTTC. The encoded protein is CASSFELTGGGGYTF. This chain joins TRBV7-2 and TRBJ1-2, with 9 nucleotides matching TRBD1. The CDR3 has 15 residues. The germline V gene has CDR1 SGHTA and CDR2 FQGNSA. Unmatched junction bases numbered 10, after V lost 3 bases and J lost 8 bases.

J is TRBJ1-5 and V is TRBV6-1, with 7 bases that match TRBD1. Looked up from germline, CDR1 is MNHNS and CDR2 is SASEGT. The CDR3 sequence is 16 residues long. J lost 4 bases, V lost 2 bases, and 8 bases had no gene match. The CDR3 is CASSELGTGANQPQHF. The CDR3 nucleotides are TGTGCCAGCAGTGAACTTGGCACAGGGGCTAATCAGCCCCAGCATTTT.

V and J are TRBV2 and TRBJ2-2, with 11 bases identical to TRBD2. CDR1 is SNHLY, CDR2 FYNNEI, per germline. The V and J ends lost 8 bases and 3 bases, in that order; junction bases with no gene match: 2. This CDR3 is built from 14 residues. The CDR3 nucleotides read TGTGCCAGCCAGGGACTAGCGGACACCGGGGAGCTGTTTTTT. Amino acids: CASQGLADTGELFF.

The genes are TRBV6-1 and TRBJ2-3; no definite D call. The germline V gene encodes CDR1 MNHNS and CDR2 SASEGT. Trimming took 3 bases from V and 5 from J, leaving 6 bases between them. The CDR3 runs to 12 residues. CDR3 sequence reads: CASSDYVDTQYF. Here the CDR3 DNA reads TGTGCCAGCAGTGACTACGTAGATACGCAGTATTTT.

V and J are TRBV2 and TRBJ1-1; possible D gene TRBD1, 6 bases. Germline-derived CDR1 and CDR2 are SNHLY and FYNNEI. Deletions cut 6 bases from V and 1 base from J, with 9 bases between. The CDR3 loop spans 13 amino acids. CDR3 DNA: TGTGCCAGCAGGCAGGGGAGGAACACTGAAGCTTTCTTT. This sequence encodes CASRQGRNTEAFF.

The chain carries TRBV18 and TRBJ1-4; D not certain. The CDR3 contains 14 residues. V lost 6 bases to trimming and J lost 4 bases, with 12 bases between them. In germline, CDR1 is KGHSH, CDR2 LQKENI. Here the CDR3 reads CASSTSRGNEKLFF. CDR3 DNA: TGTGCCAGCTCGACCAGCCGGGGTAATGAAAAACTGTTTTTT. The full variable domain, its missing parts supplied by reference TRBV18 and TRBJ1-4, is NAGVMQNPRHLVRRRGQEARLRCSPMKGHSHVYWYRQLPEEGLKFMVYLQKENIIDESGMPKERFSAEFPKEGPSILRIQQVVRGDSAAYFCASSTSRGNEKLFFGSGTQLSVL.

The chain couples TRBV29-1 to TRBJ1-2, with TRBD1 matching 10 bases. The CDR3 covers 13 residues. The V gene end was trimmed by 6 bases and the J gene end by 8 bases; junction bases not matched to a gene: 9. CDR1 and CDR2 (germline): SQVTM, ANQGSEA. In DNA, the CDR3 is TGCAGCGTGGCCGGGACAGGGGCGGACGGCTACACCTTC. It yields the protein CSVAGTGADGYTF.

The chain joins TRBV20-1 to TRBJ1-4; D unclear. V was clipped by 3 bases and J by 3 bases, with 11 bases between them. The CDR3 has 14 residues. Germline V gives CDR1 DFQATT, CDR2 SNEGSKA (reference sequence). CDR3 sequence: CSASLGSSNEKLFF. For the CDR3, the DNA is TGCAGTGCTAGTTTGGGGTCCTCTAATGAAAAACTGTTTTTT.

V gene TRBV7-2 combines with J gene TRBJ2-7, with D possibly being TRBD1 or TRBD2 (5 bases each). CDR3 size: 14 residues. Trimming stripped 0 bases from V and 2 bases from J, with 8 bases between. CDR1 SGHTA and CDR2 FQGNSA come from the germline V gene. CDR3 DNA: TGTGCCAGCAGCTTAGCGGGACGCACCTACGAGCAGTACTTC. This gives the protein CASSLAGRTYEQYF.

The genes are TRBV27 and TRBJ2-7; D gene unclear. The V end was cut by 5 bases, the J end by 6 bases, with 14 bases between. CDR1 is MNHEY and CDR2 is SMNVEV in the germline V gene (reference sequence). The CDR3 is 13 amino acids. The CDR3 DNA reads as TGTGCCAGCAGTCCTCTCCGCTTAACCGAGCAGTACTTC. Translating it yields CASSPLRLTEQYF.

The chain employs TRBV7-9 and TRBJ2-3; the D gene is possibly TRBD2 (6 bases). Germline V lookup: CDR1 SEHNR, CDR2 FQNEAQ (reference sequence). The CDR3 is made up of 16 amino acids. V was trimmed by 5 bases and J by 0 bases, leaving 15 bases between them. CDR3: CASSPARRDSTDTQYF. In DNA form, the CDR3 reads TGTGCCAGCAGCCCCGCCCGGCGGGATAGCACAGATACGCAGTATTTT.